These 17 T cell receptor beta chains originate from one sample sequenced in a study of cytomegalovirus exposure and HLA in healthy donors (dated by TCRdb to 2017 to 2019). The library was prepared using the immunoSEQ multiplex PCR assay. A mixture of 60 forward primers for TCR Vbeta segments and 13 reverse primers for TCR Jbeta segments was used in the multiplex PCR. TCRdb mirrors the immuneACCESS table, restricted to in-frame sequences. Some clones are absent from its copies; in checked studies, under half trace to an unresolved V gene, and the reason for the others is unknown. The sample contains more than 90,000 clones, roughly 70% of them found a single time. The ten largest clones add up to 8% to 9.5% of the sample. Input material: PBMCs. Source of these receptors: a man aged 25-40 years in good health and CMV-seropositive.

This clone has more than one count but fewer than ten. This chain's CDR3 is CASSDLVAGYGYTF. As DNA, the CDR3 is TGCGCCAGCAGTGACCTCGTGGCTGGCTATGGCTACACCTTC. This chain connects TRBV10-1 to TRBJ1-2; D remains ambiguous. Germline V gene sequence: CDR1 WNHNN, CDR2 SYGVQD (reference sequence). CDR3 length: 14 residues. V shed 3 bases and J shed 4 bases, with 12 bases lying between them.

The chain is built from TRBV29-1 and TRBJ1-1, with 9 bases identical to TRBD1. The CDR3 contains 13 residues. V lost 6 bases, J lost 1 base, and 3 bases stayed unmatched. CDR1 is SQVTM, CDR2 ANQGSEA, per germline. The CDR3 reads CSVMTGGNTEAFF. The CDR3 DNA follows: TGCAGCGTGATGACAGGGGGGAACACTGAAGCTTTCTTT.

The table lists this clone with a few counts. V and J are TRBV7-3 and TRBJ1-1; 11 nucleotides line up with TRBD1. V lost 3 bases to trimming and J lost 5 bases; unmatched junction nucleotides: 8. Germline V lookup: CDR1 SGHTA, CDR2 FQGTGA. The CDR3 has 16 residues. The CDR3 is CASSFSGTGGGTEAFF. The CDR3 bases are TGTGCCAGCAGCTTCTCCGGGACAGGGGGTGGAACTGAAGCTTTCTTT.

This sequence joins TRBV9 and TRBJ2-3; the D gene is possibly TRBD1 (5 bases). The germline gives CDR1 SGDLS, CDR2 YYNGEE. The CDR3 extends over 19 amino acids. Trimming cost V 0 bases and J 1 base, with 21 bases left between them. The CDR3 sequence: CASSVASDTLNPRTDTQYF. The CDR3 coding sequence is TGTGCCAGCAGCGTAGCTTCGGACACACTTAACCCTCGCACAGATACGCAGTATTTT.

This clone was recorded once. This chain uses TRBV7-9 with TRBJ1-1, with no clear D. The V end was cut by 5 bases, the J end by 10 bases, with 14 bases between. The CDR3 runs 12 residues. Germline V gene lookup returns CDR1 SEHNR and CDR2 FQNEAQ (reference sequence). DNA for the CDR3: TGTGCCAGCAGCCCGGTACTAGTTGGAGCTTTCTTT. This sequence encodes CASSPVLVGAFF.

The rearrangement joins TRBV29-1 to TRBJ2-2; TRBD2 matches 12 bases. Trimming at V came to 4 bases and at J to 0 bases, leaving 12 bases not matched to a gene. CDR3 length: 19 residues. CDR1 is SQVTM and CDR2 is ANQGSEA in the germline V gene. CDR3 loop: CSVVPSPSGRASNTGELFF. The CDR3 bases are TGCAGCGTTGTGCCCTCCCCTAGCGGGAGGGCCTCGAACACCGGGGAGCTGTTTTTT.

In nucleotides, the CDR3 is TGTGCCAGCAGGGGGACAGGGGGCGAGCAGTACGTC. Protein product: CASRGTGGEQYV. This rearrangement joins TRBV28 to TRBJ2-7; 11 nucleotides match TRBD1. Germline-derived CDR1 and CDR2 are MDHEN and SYDVKM. V trimming: 6 bases; J trimming: 6 bases; junction bases outside the gene matches: 1. The CDR3 has 12 residues.

The rearrangement joins TRBV19 to TRBJ2-3, with D tentatively TRBD2 (7 bases). V was trimmed by 2 bases and J by 1 base, leaving 16 bases between them. CDR1 is LNHDA, CDR2 SQIVND, per germline (reference sequence). The CDR3 consists of 17 residues. The CDR3, as DNA: TGTGCCAGTAGTATATGGGCGGGGGCAGATGGCACAGATACGCAGTATTTT. This gives the protein CASSIWAGADGTDTQYF.

V and J are TRBV9 and TRBJ2-3, with 8 bases matching TRBD1. V lost 2 bases to trimming and J lost 2 bases; unmatched junction nucleotides: 4. The CDR3 is made up of 15 amino acids. Germline lookup yields CDR1 SGDLS and CDR2 YYNGEE. CDR3 in DNA: TGTGCCAGCAGCGTCAGGGGGCGATTCACAGATACGCAGTATTTT. It yields the protein CASSVRGRFTDTQYF.

This rearrangement joins TRBV27 to TRBJ1-1; TRBD1 might be the D (5 bases). Germline V gives CDR1 MNHEY, CDR2 SMNVEV (reference sequence). The V end was cut by 3 bases, the J end by 7 bases, with 15 bases between. CDR3 size: 14 residues. CDR3 loop: CASSLGGEGSEAFF. The CDR3 nucleotides are TGTGCCAGCAGTTTGGGGGGGGAGGGCAGTGAAGCTTTCTTT.

The V and J genes are TRBV18 and TRBJ2-1; 8 nucleotides line up with TRBD2. The CDR3 extends over 16 amino acids. Germline CDR1 reads KGHSH; CDR2 reads LQKENI. V lost 1 base to trimming and J lost 8 bases; unmatched junction nucleotides: 10. Here the CDR3 reads CASSPRSRGGRDEQFF. The CDR3 DNA reads TGTGCCAGCTCACCACGCTCCCGGGGGGGGCGCGATGAGCAGTTCTTC.

The rearrangement joins TRBV4-1 to TRBJ2-1, with 9 bases aligning to TRBD2. The CDR3 extends over 17 amino acids. J was trimmed by 6 bases and V by 2 bases; bases with no gene match: 11. The germline V gene has CDR1 MGHRA and CDR2 YSYEKL. CDR3 sequence: CASSQKPPGLASNEQFF. CDR3 sequence (DNA): TGCGCCAGCAGCCAAAAACCGCCGGGACTAGCTAGCAATGAGCAGTTCTTC.

The gene calls are TRBV6-1 and TRBJ2-4; TRBD2 might be the D (7 bases). CDR1 MNHNS and CDR2 SASEGT come from the germline V gene. There are 18 residues in the CDR3. Trimming pared 0 bases from V and 1 base from J, leaving 16 bases between. CDR3 in DNA: TGTGCCAGCAGTGAAGCGCTTCTCGGGGGGCGGGCCAAAAACATTCAGTACTTC. Translating it yields CASSEALLGGRAKNIQYF.

This chain uses TRBV13 with TRBJ2-2; D remains unclear. The CDR3 spans 13 residues. The germline gives CDR1 PRHDT, CDR2 FYEKMQ (reference sequence). V was cut by 5 bases and J by 6 bases, with 10 bases left in between. CDR3 amino acids: CASSPVTPGELFF. DNA for the CDR3: TGTGCCAGCAGCCCTGTAACTCCCGGGGAGCTGTTTTTT.

This chain joins TRBV6-6 and TRBJ2-5; 7 positions agree with TRBD1. Per the germline V gene, CDR1 is MNHNY and CDR2 is SVGAGI (reference sequence). The V segment lost 5 bases and the J segment 0 bases; nucleotides outside the gene matches: 9. CDR3 length equals 16 residues. The CDR3 coding sequence is TGTGCCAGCAGTATACCTCAGACAGGGAACCAAGAGACCCAGTACTTC. Translating it yields CASSIPQTGNQETQYF.

The chain links TRBV7-9 to TRBJ1-2, with TRBD1 identical over 8 bases. There are 14 residues in the CDR3. Trimming at V came to 5 bases and at J to 5 bases, leaving 7 bases not matched to a gene. Per the germline V gene, CDR1 is SEHNR and CDR2 is FQNEAQ (reference sequence). The CDR3 protein is CASSPRQGRYGYTF. In DNA, the CDR3 is TGTGCCAGCAGCCCCCGACAGGGGAGGTATGGCTACACCTTC.

The rearrangement joins TRBV5-1 to TRBJ2-5; 16 bases fit TRBD2. V trimming: 4 bases; J trimming: 4 bases; junction bases outside the gene matches: 13. Per the germline V gene, CDR1 is SGHRS and CDR2 is YFSETQ. The CDR3 covers 19 residues. The CDR3 spells CASSHPGTSGRASRETQYF. The CDR3 nucleotides read TGCGCCAGCAGCCACCCCGGGACTAGCGGGAGGGCAAGTCGAGAGACCCAGTACTTC.